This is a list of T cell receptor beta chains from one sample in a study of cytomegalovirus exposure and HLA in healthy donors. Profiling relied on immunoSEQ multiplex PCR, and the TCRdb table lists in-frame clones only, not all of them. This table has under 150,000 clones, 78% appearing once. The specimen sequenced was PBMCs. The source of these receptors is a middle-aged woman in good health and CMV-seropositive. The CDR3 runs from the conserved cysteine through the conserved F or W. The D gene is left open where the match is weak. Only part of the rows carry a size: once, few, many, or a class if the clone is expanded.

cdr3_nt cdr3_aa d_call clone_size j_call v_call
TGTGCCAGCAGCCCCACAGCGGGGTCTTCCTACGAGCAGTACTTC CASSPTAGSSYEQYF TRBD2 - TRBJ2-7 TRBV7-2
TGCGCCAGCAGCCAGAACGGACAGGCGTACCAAGAGACCCAGTACTTC CASSQNGQAYQETQYF TRBD1 - TRBJ2-5 TRBV5-1
TGTGCCAGCAGTTTGGACACAGGTCTCACTCTAGCCAAAAACATTCAGTACTTC CASSLDTGLTLAKNIQYF - - TRBJ2-4 TRBV28
TGTGCCTGGAGTGTACGGGGGGACACTGAAGCTTTCTTT CAWSVRGDTEAFF - - TRBJ1-1 TRBV30
TGCGCCAGCAGCTTGGCCGGGGTACACGAAGGTGAAGCTTTCTTT CASSLAGVHEGEAFF - - TRBJ1-1 TRBV5-1
TGTGCCAGTAGTATAGGTCAGGGGTCTAGCACAGATACGCAGTATTTT CASSIGQGSSTDTQYF - - TRBJ2-3 TRBV19
TGCGCCAGCAGCTTGGGAGCGGGGGAATCTGGCTACACCTTC CASSLGAGESGYTF - - TRBJ1-2 TRBV5-1
TGTGCCAGCAGCGCCGGGACAGATTATGGCTACACCTTC CASSAGTDYGYTF TRBD1 few TRBJ1-2 TRBV6-1
TGTGCCAGCAGCTTTGGGGACAGGGCTGGCTACACCTTC CASSFGDRAGYTF TRBD1 - TRBJ1-2 TRBV5-5
TGTGCCAGCAGTGGACAGGGGGCGATTCAGCCCCAGCATTTT CASSGQGAIQPQHF TRBD1 - TRBJ1-5 TRBV28
TGTGCCACCAGCAGAGATCTCAGGACAGGGGACCAGCCCCAGCATTTT CATSRDLRTGDQPQHF TRBD1 few TRBJ1-5 TRBV15
TGTGCCAGCAGTTCCCCCAATGTATACGAGCAGTACTTC CASSSPNVYEQYF - once TRBJ2-7 TRBV2
TGTGCCAGCAGTCCTCCCGACAGGGTTGAGTACGAGCAGTACTTC CASSPPDRVEYEQYF TRBD1 - TRBJ2-7 TRBV28
TGTGCCAGTAACGGACAGGGTGCGCCTCAGCCCCAGCATTTT CASNGQGAPQPQHF TRBD1 few TRBJ1-5 TRBV19
TGTGCCAGTAGCCGGGACTTCCAAGAGACCCAGTACTTC CASSRDFQETQYF - - TRBJ2-5 TRBV19
TGTGCCAGCAGCTTAGGTGGCGGCAGACACACTGAAGCTTTCTTT CASSLGGGRHTEAFF - - TRBJ1-1 TRBV13
TGTGCCAGCAGTGTCCGGGACAGGGGAAGTAGAAACACCATATATTTT CASSVRDRGSRNTIYF TRBD1 few TRBJ1-3 TRBV6-6
TGTGCCAGCCGCGGACAGGGCTTTTACGAGCAGTACTTC CASRGQGFYEQYF TRBD1 - TRBJ2-7 TRBV6-1
TGTGCCTGGAGTGTTAGTCGGGAGCAGTACTTC CAWSVSREQYF - - TRBJ2-7 TRBV30
TGTGCCAGCAGCTTGAGGGGGAATGAGCAGTTCTTC CASSLRGNEQFF - - TRBJ2-1 TRBV13
TGCGCCAGCCAGAAGGCCTCGCGGGACAATGAGCAGTTCTTC CASQKASRDNEQFF - once TRBJ2-1 TRBV5-1
TGTGCCAGTATGTGGGGAGTGAACACTGAAGCTTTCTTT CASMWGVNTEAFF - once TRBJ1-1 TRBV19
TGTGCCAGTAGTATGGAGTGGGGGTGGGAGGTCGCAGATACGCAGTATTTT CASSMEWGWEVADTQYF - - TRBJ2-3 TRBV19
TGTGCCAGCACCTGGCCAGGGACAGGGATTACAGATACGCAGTATTTT CASTWPGTGITDTQYF TRBD1 - TRBJ2-3 TRBV11-2
TGCAGCGCCTTACAGAGACGAGCCGGAAACACCATATATTTT CSALQRRAGNTIYF - - TRBJ1-3 TRBV29-1
TGCGCCAGCAGTCAACTAGCTATGAACACTGAAGCTTTCTTT CASSQLAMNTEAFF - once TRBJ1-1 TRBV23-1
TGTGCCAGCAGCAAAGCTAAAGGGACAGGGGAAAACATTCAGTACTTC CASSKAKGTGENIQYF - - TRBJ2-4 TRBV21-1
TGTGCCTGGAGACCGGGACACACTAGCAATCAGCCCCAGCATTTT CAWRPGHTSNQPQHF - once TRBJ1-5 TRBV30
TGCGCCAGCAGCACGCTTGACAGGGCAGAGACCCAGTACTTC CASSTLDRAETQYF TRBD1 - TRBJ2-5 TRBV5-1
TGTGCCAGCAGTGAGATCCTCCGGACTAGCCTGTACGAGCAGTACTTC CASSEILRTSLYEQYF TRBD2 - TRBJ2-7 TRBV2
TGCAGCGGGACAGGGACTAGCGGGAGGGCTAAAGAGACCCAGTACTTC CSGTGTSGRAKETQYF TRBD2 - TRBJ2-5 TRBV29-1
TGTGCCAGCAGTTTATCATGGCAGGGAGGAGGCTACACCTTC CASSLSWQGGGYTF - - TRBJ1-2 TRBV27
TGTGCCAGCAGTCTAGCGGGAGGTGAGGTGGATACGCAGTATTTT CASSLAGGEVDTQYF TRBD2 - TRBJ2-3 TRBV28
TGCAGCGTTAGTGGTTCAGAGGGGGGGAGCACAGATACGCAGTATTTT CSVSGSEGGSTDTQYF - - TRBJ2-3 TRBV29-1
TGCGCCAGCAGTCCTCCTTCGGGAGGACAAGAGACCCAGTACTTC CASSPPSGGQETQYF TRBD2 - TRBJ2-5 TRBV4-1
TGTGCCAGCAGCTTAGTAAGCGGGAGCGGGTATGAGCAGTTCTTC CASSLVSGSGYEQFF TRBD2 - TRBJ2-1 TRBV11-3
TGTGCCAGTAGTACCCGCGGACAGGGGGGAAACACCATATATTTT CASSTRGQGGNTIYF TRBD1 - TRBJ1-3 TRBV19